This entry lists 11 T cell receptor beta chains sequenced from one sample in a study of cytomegalovirus exposure and HLA in healthy donors. Using immunoSEQ multiplex PCR, the repertoire was profiled, and TCRdb retains in-frame clones only, with some absent. This sample carries 100,000 to 150,000 clones, roughly 94% of them seen once, and the ten largest clones take roughly 1.2%. The sample comprised PBMCs. The receptors here all came from a woman in her late teens or twenties in good health and CMV-seronegative.

This sequence joins TRBV7-9 and TRBJ2-2, with TRBD2 matching 8 bases. The V gene's germline CDR1 is SEHNR and CDR2 FQNEAQ (reference sequence). The CDR3 runs 16 residues. With 5 bases clipped from V and 2 bases from J, the junction kept 7 bases outside the gene matches. CDR3 DNA: TGTGCCAGCAGCATAACTAGCGGAGTTAACACCGGGGAGCTGTTTTTT. Residues: CASSITSGVNTGELFF.

The genes are TRBV9 and TRBJ1-2, with D uncertain. Trimming pared 3 bases from V and 6 bases from J, leaving 12 bases between. Germline V gene lookup returns CDR1 SGDLS and CDR2 YYNGEE. This CDR3 is built from 13 residues. The CDR3 coding sequence is TGTGCCAGCAGCGCCGCGAGCGGTGATGGCTACACCTTC. Amino acid sequence: CASSAASGDGYTF. Together with reference TRBV9 and TRBJ1-2, the CDR3 gives the full variable domain: DSGVTQTPKHLITATGQRVTLRCSPRSGDLSVYWYQQSLDQGLQFLIQYYNGEERAKGNILERFSAQQFPDLHSELNLSSLELGDSALYFCASSAASGDGYTFGSGTRLTVV.

The chain links TRBV6-1 to TRBJ1-2, with TRBD1 matching over 8 bases. The J segment lost 1 base and the V segment lost 4 bases, leaving 5 bases of the junction unmatched. The germline gives CDR1 MNHNS, CDR2 SASEGT. The CDR3 has 15 amino acids. The CDR3 reads CASSGRTGLNYGYTF. CDR3 nucleotide sequence: TGTGCCAGCAGTGGTCGGACAGGGCTTAACTATGGCTACACCTTC.

This chain links TRBV4-1 with TRBJ1-1; TRBD1 is a possible D gene (5 bases). V lost 5 bases, J lost 4 bases, and 17 bases lay in between. The CDR3 loop spans 15 amino acids. CDR1 MGHRA and CDR2 YSYEKL come from the germline V gene. The CDR3 sequence is CASSELRGMGTEAFF. CDR3 nucleotide sequence: TGCGCCAGCAGCGAGCTCCGGGGGATGGGCACTGAAGCTTTCTTT.

The V and J genes are TRBV18 and TRBJ2-3; weak D call: TRBD2 (5 bases). The V end lost 8 bases, the J end lost 2 bases, and 14 bases lay between the germline ends. Germline CDR1 is KGHSH and CDR2 is LQKENI. The CDR3 contains 14 residues. CDR3 protein: CASLFRDFTDTQYF. DNA of the CDR3: TGTGCCAGCCTATTCCGGGATTTCACAGATACGCAGTATTTT.

The chain employs TRBV5-1 and TRBJ1-1; no definite D call. Trimming stripped 2 bases from V and 8 bases from J, with 4 bases between. CDR3 size: 10 residues. CDR1 is SGHRS, CDR2 YFSETQ, per germline. The CDR3: CASSLAEAFF. CDR3 sequence (DNA): TGCGCCAGCAGCTTAGCCGAAGCTTTCTTT.

This clone was counted once. This chain uses TRBV30 with TRBJ1-2, with a weak D call TRBD1 (5 bases). The CDR3 loop spans 16 amino acids. CDR1 and CDR2 (germline): GTSNPN, SVGIG (reference sequence). V lost 0 bases and J 1 base, leaving 15 bases between the germline ends. The CDR3 region has the DNA TGTGCCTGGAGTGTACTCAGGGCGCCAATTAACTATGGCTACACCTTC. This sequence encodes CAWSVLRAPINYGYTF.

The V call is TRBV2, the J call TRBJ2-2; weak D call: TRBD1 (5 bases). V lost 1 base and J 9 bases, leaving 6 bases between the germline ends. The germline V gene encodes CDR1 SNHLY and CDR2 FYNNEI. This CDR3 has 12 amino acids. DNA for the CDR3: TGTGCCAGCAGTGAAGGGGGCCGGGAGCTGTTTTTT. Encoded protein: CASSEGGRELFF.

The genes are TRBV7-2 and TRBJ2-1, with 8 bases that match TRBD2. Germline V gene sequence: CDR1 SGHTA, CDR2 FQGNSA. After removal of 5 bases from V and 2 bases from J, the junction contained 8 bases not matched to a gene. This CDR3 spans 16 amino acids. The CDR3 loop reads CASSRLGAGAYNEQFF. The CDR3 DNA reads TGTGCCAGCAGCCGGCTTGGAGCGGGAGCCTACAATGAGCAGTTCTTC.

This chain links TRBV2 with TRBJ2-5, with D maybe TRBD2 (7 bases). V lost 7 bases and J 5 bases, leaving 14 bases between the germline ends. The CDR3 spans 13 residues. Germline assignment: CDR1 SNHLY and CDR2 FYNNEI. CDR3 DNA sequence: TGTGCCAGCAAGGGGGGGTCCGGGGAGACCCAGTACTTC. Its translation: CASKGGSGETQYF.

This clone occurred once. The gene calls are TRBV28 and TRBJ1-4, with TRBD1 as a possible D gene (6 bases). Trimming took 6 bases from V and 0 from J, leaving 14 bases between them. Looked up from germline, CDR1 is MDHEN and CDR2 is SYDVKM. The CDR3 has 16 residues. The CDR3: CASSSSRGSTNEKLFF. The CDR3 bases are TGTGCCAGCAGCTCTTCCAGGGGCTCAACTAATGAAAAACTGTTTTTT.